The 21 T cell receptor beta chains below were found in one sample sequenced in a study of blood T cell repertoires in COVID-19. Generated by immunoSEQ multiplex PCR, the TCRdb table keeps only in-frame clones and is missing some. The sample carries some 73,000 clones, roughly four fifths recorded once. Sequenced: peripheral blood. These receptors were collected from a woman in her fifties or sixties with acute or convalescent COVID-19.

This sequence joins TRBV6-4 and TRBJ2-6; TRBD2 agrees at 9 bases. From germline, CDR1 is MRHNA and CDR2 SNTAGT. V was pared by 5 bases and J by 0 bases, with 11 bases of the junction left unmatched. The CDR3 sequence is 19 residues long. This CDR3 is CASSKLAGATISGANVLTF. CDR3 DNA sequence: TGTGCCAGCAGTAAATTAGCGGGGGCCACCATCTCTGGGGCCAACGTCCTGACTTTC.

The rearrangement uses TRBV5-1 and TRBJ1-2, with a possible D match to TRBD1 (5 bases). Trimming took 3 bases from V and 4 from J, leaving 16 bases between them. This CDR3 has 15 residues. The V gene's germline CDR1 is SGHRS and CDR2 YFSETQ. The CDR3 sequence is CASSSGEAQVYGYTF. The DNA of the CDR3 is TGCGCCAGCAGCTCGGGGGAAGCGCAGGTCTATGGCTACACCTTC.

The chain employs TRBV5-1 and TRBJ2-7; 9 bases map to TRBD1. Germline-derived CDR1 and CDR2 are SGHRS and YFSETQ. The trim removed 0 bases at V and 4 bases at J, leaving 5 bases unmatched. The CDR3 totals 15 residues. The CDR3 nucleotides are TGCGCCAGCAGCTTGGAGGGACAGGGATGGTACGAGCAGTACTTC. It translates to CASSLEGQGWYEQYF.

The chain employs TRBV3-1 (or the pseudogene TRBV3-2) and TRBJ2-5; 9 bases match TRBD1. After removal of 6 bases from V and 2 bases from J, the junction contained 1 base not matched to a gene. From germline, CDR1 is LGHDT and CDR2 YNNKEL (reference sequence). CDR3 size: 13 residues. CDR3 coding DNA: TGTGCCAGCAGAGGACAGGGGCAAGAGACCCAGTACTTC. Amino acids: CASRGQGQETQYF.

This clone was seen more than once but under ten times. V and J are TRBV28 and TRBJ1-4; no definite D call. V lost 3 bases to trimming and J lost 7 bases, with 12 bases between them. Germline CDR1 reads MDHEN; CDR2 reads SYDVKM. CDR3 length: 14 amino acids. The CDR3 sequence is CASSFTGFVEKLFF. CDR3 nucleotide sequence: TGTGCCAGCAGTTTCACCGGGTTTGTTGAAAAACTGTTTTTT.

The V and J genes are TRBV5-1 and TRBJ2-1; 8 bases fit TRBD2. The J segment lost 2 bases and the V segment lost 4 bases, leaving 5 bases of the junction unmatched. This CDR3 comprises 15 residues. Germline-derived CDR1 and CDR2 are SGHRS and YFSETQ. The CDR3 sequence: CASSASGPTYNEQFF. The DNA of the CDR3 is TGCGCCAGCAGCGCTAGCGGGCCAACCTACAATGAGCAGTTCTTC.

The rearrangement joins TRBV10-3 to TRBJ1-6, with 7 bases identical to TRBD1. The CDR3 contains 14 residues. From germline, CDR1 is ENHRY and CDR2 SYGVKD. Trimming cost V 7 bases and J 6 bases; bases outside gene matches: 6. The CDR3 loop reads CAINNRGGNSPLHF. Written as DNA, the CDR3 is TGTGCCATCAACAACAGGGGAGGTAATTCACCCCTCCACTTT.

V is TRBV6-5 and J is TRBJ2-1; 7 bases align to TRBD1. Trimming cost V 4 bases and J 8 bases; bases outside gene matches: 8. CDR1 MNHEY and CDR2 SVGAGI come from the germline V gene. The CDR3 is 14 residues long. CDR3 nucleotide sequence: TGTGCCAGCAGTTTACGACAGGGAAGTTATGAGCAGTTCTTC. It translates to CASSLRQGSYEQFF.

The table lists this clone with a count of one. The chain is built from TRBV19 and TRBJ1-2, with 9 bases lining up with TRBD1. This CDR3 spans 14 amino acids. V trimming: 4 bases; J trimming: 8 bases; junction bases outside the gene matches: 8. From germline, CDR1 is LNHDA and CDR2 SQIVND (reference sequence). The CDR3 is CASSRTGDPGGYTF. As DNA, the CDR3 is TGTGCCAGTAGTAGGACAGGGGATCCTGGAGGCTACACCTTC. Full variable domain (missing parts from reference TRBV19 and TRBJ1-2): DGGITQSPKYLFRKEGQNVTLSCEQNLNHDAMYWYRQDPGQGLRLIYYSQIVNDFQKGDIAEGYSVSREKKESFPLTVTSAQKNPTAFYLCASSRTGDPGGYTFGSGTRLTVV.

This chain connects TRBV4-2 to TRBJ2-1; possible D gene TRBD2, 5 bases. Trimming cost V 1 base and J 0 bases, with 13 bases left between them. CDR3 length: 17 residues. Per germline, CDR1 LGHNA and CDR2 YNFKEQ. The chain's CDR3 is CASSQAYSGSSYNEQFF. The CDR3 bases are TGTGCCAGCAGCCAAGCTTACTCGGGAAGCTCCTACAATGAGCAGTTCTTC.

CDR3 loop: CASRGGQGWHEKLFF. The CDR3 DNA reads TGTGCCAGCAGGGGAGGACAGGGGTGGCATGAAAAACTGTTTTTT. This chain links TRBV2 with TRBJ1-4; TRBD1 matches at 9 bases. After removal of 6 bases from V and 6 bases from J, the junction contained 8 bases not matched to a gene. Germline CDR1 reads SNHLY; CDR2 reads FYNNEI. The CDR3 extends over 15 amino acids.

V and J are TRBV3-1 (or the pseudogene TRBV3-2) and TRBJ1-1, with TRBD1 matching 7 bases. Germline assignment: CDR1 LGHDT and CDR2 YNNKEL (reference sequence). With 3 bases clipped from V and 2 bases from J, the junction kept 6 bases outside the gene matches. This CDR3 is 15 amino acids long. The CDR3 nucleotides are TGTGCCAGCAGCCACACAGGGGCTCTTAACACTGAAGCTTTCTTT. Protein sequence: CASSHTGALNTEAFF.

This CDR3 is CASSPPAGGPNEQFF. The CDR3 DNA follows: TGTGCCAGCTCACCCCCAGCGGGAGGGCCCAATGAGCAGTTCTTC. The rearrangement joins TRBV18 to TRBJ2-1, with 10 bases identical to TRBD2. V lost 3 bases to trimming and J lost 6 bases; unmatched junction nucleotides: 5. The germline V gene has CDR1 KGHSH and CDR2 LQKENI. The CDR3 loop spans 15 amino acids.

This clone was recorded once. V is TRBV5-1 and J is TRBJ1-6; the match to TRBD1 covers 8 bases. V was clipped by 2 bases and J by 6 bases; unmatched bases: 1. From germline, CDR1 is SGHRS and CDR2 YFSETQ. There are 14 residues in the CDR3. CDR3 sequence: CASSLGQGNSPLHF. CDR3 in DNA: TGCGCCAGCAGCTTAGGACAGGGTAATTCACCCCTCCACTTT.

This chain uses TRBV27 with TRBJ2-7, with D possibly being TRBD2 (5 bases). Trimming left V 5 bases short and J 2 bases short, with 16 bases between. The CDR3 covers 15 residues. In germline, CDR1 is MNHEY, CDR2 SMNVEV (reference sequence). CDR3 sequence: CASSPSRMDAYEQYF. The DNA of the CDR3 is TGTGCCAGCAGTCCTAGCAGGATGGACGCCTACGAGCAGTACTTC.

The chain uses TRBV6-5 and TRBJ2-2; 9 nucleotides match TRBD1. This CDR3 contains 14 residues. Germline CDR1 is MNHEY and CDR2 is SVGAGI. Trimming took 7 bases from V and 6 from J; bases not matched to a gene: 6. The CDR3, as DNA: TGTGCCAGCAATCCGGGACAGGGTCCCGGGGAGCTGTTTTTT. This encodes CASNPGQGPGELFF.

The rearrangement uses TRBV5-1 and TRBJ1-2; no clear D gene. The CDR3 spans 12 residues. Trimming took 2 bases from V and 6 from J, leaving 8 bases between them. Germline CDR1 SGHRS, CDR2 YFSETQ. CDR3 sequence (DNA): TGCGCCAGCAGCTTTGGCGGGAATGGCTACACCTTC. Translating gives CASSFGGNGYTF.

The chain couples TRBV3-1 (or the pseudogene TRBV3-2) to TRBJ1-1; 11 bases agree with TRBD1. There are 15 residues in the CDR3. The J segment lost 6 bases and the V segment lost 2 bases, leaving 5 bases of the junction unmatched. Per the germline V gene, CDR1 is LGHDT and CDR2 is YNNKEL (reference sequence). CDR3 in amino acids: CASSQPGQGGAEAFF. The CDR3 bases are TGTGCCAGCAGCCAACCGGGACAGGGGGGAGCTGAAGCTTTCTTT.

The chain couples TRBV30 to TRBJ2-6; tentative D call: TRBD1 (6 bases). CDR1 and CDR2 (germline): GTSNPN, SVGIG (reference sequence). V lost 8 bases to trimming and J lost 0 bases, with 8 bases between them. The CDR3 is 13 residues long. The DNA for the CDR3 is TGTGCCAGCAGGGGCTCTGGGGCCAACGTCCTGACTTTC. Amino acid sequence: CASRGSGANVLTF.

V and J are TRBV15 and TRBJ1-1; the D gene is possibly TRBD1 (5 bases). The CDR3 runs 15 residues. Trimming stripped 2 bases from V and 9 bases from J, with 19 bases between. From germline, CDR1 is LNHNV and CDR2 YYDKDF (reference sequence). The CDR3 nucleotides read TGTGCCACCAGCAGACCTTCCGCGGGACCCCAACAAGCTTTCTTT. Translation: CATSRPSAGPQQAFF.

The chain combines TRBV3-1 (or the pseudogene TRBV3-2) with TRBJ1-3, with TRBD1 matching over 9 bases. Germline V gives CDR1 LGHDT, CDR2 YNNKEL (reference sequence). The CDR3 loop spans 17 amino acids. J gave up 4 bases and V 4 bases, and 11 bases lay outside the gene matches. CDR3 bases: TGTGCCAGCAGCCGAGGATCCGGGACAGGGTACGGAAACACCATATATTTT. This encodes CASSRGSGTGYGNTIYF.